The 8 T cell receptor beta chains below were found in one sample sequenced in a study of blood T cells in healthy people across ages. PCR was performed a second time for about 6 to 11 cycles using a sample-barcoded 5' primer and a J-beta primer mix. TCRdb independently ran MiXCR on the 5' RACE reads; one entry per CDR3 protein. Here the sample spans about 1.8 million distinct CDR3 sequences, roughly 52% being singletons. The sequencing sample was made of blood. The receptors here all came from a woman in her thirties or forties in good health.

With regard to this clonotype: One end of the junction is discordant with germline, which a read error may explain. This rearrangement joins TRBV12-3 or TRBV12-4 to TRBJ1-5; a possible D gene is TRBD1 (5 bases). The length of the CDR3 is 14 residues. CDR3 amino acids: CASEGRNSNRPQHF. The CDR3 DNA reads TGTGCCAGCGAGGGACGGAACAGCAATCGGCCCCAGCATTTT.

This rearrangement joins TRBV7-6 to TRBJ1-4; TRBD1 might be the D (6 bases). The CDR3 totals 14 residues. V lost 5 bases to trimming and J lost 12 bases, with 19 bases between them. The germline gives CDR1 SGHVS, CDR2 FNYEAQ. In DNA form, the CDR3 reads TGTGCCAGCAGCCCCGGCCCGGGGGGGCGGGAACTGTTTTTT. It translates to CASSPGPGGRELFF.

This clonotype was detected a few times. This rearrangement joins TRBV7-9 to TRBJ2-1; D perhaps matches TRBD2 (5 bases). Trimming stripped 5 bases from V and 4 bases from J, with 15 bases between. Germline assignment: CDR1 SEHNR and CDR2 FQNEAQ (reference sequence). The CDR3 is made up of 15 amino acids. The CDR3: CASSLSESVYNEQFF. The CDR3 bases are TGTGCCAGCAGCCTTAGCGAGTCTGTTTACAATGAGCAGTTCTTC.

Points on this clonotype: One end of the junction does not line up with germline, which may come from a read error. The rearrangement links TRBV27 to TRBJ1-4, with 9 bases aligning to TRBD1. Germline CDR1 MNHEY, CDR2 SMNVEV (reference sequence). The CDR3 loop spans 16 amino acids. Here the CDR3 reads CASSLFPGTGNEKLFF. The CDR3 DNA reads as TGTGCCAGCAGCTTATTTCCCGGGACAGGGAACGAAAAACTGTTTTTT.

This clonotype was counted a single time. The rearrangement uses TRBV6-1 and TRBJ2-5, with a weak D call TRBD1 (5 bases). With the DNA end fitting TRBJ2-1 better, the J assignment may be wrong. CDR3 length equals 12 residues. Germline V CDR1 and CDR2: MNHNS, SASEGT. The CDR3 coding sequence is TGTGCCGTCAGGGTGGGCCAAGAGACCCAGTTCTTC. The encoded protein is CAVRVGQETQFF.

CDR3 bases: TGTGCCACCAGGACCGGGACAAATAGCAATCAGCCCCAGCATTTT. It encodes CATRTGTNSNQPQHF. The chain recombines TRBV2 with TRBJ1-5; D perhaps matches TRBD1 (6 bases). Trimming left V 10 bases short and J 0 bases short, with 16 bases between. The CDR3 is made up of 15 amino acids. Germline V gene lookup returns CDR1 SNHLY and CDR2 FYNNEI.

The chain has TRBV7-6 and TRBJ2-7; TRBD1 matches 7 bases. The germline CDR1 and CDR2 sequences are SGHVS and FNYEAQ. The V gene end was trimmed by 5 bases and the J gene end by 5 bases; junction bases not matched to a gene: 6. The CDR3 has 13 residues. The CDR3 bases are TGTGCCAGCAGCCGAATTGACAGGGACGAGCAGTACTTC. Protein sequence: CASSRIDRDEQYF.

The chain uses TRBV3-1 and TRBJ2-1; a possible D gene is TRBD2 (6 bases). CDR1 LGHDT and CDR2 YNNKEL come from the germline V gene (reference sequence). The CDR3 extends over 16 amino acids. The V gene lost 0 bases and the J gene lost 2 bases, with 11 bases spanning the gap. The CDR3 sequence: CASSQEGGSPYNEQFF. The DNA for the CDR3 is TGTGCCAGCAGCCAAGAAGGAGGGTCCCCCTACAATGAGCAGTTCTTC.